This is a list of T cell receptor beta chains from one sample in a study of T cells after yellow fever vaccination. TCRdb redid the calling of the 5' RACE reads with MiXCR, one entry per CDR3 protein. This sample carries a few hundred thousand distinct CDR3 sequences, 3.5% to 4.5% of them seen once, and the ten largest clones take 15% to 20%. The sample consisted of PBMCs, taken 15 days after the yellow fever booster vaccination. The source of these receptors is a man between 18 and 29 years old who received the YFV17D yellow fever vaccine. The CDR3 runs from the conserved cysteine through the conserved F or W. Each record gives: D gene, clone size, V gene, J gene, CDR3 protein, CDR3 DNA. The D gene is left open where the match is weak. The size field is filled for only some rows; it gives once, few, many or a size class.

>.|few|TRBV12-3/TRBV12-4|TRBJ1-5
CASTTGGVNQPQHF
TGTGCCAGCACCACCGGCGGGGTCAATCAGCCCCAGCATTTT
>TRBD2|many|TRBV6-5|TRBJ2-6
CASSYLGLGSVLTF
TGTGCCAGCAGTTACTTGGGACTAGGTTCCGTCCTGACTTTC
>.|many|TRBV15|TRBJ2-5
CATSRDLRDPRGETQYF
TGTGCCACCAGCAGAGATCTCCGGGACCCGAGAGGAGAGACCCAGTACTTC
>.|.|TRBV6-6|TRBJ1-5
CASSYTAQPQPQHF
TGTGCCAGCAGTTATACAGCTCAACCTCAGCCCCAGCATTTT
>.|many|TRBV7-2|TRBJ2-1
CASSLMGVRVYNEQFF
TGTGCCAGCAGCTTAATGGGGGTGCGGGTCTACAATGAGCAGTTCTTC
>TRBD2|many|TRBV5-1|TRBJ2-5
CASSKTSGGQQETQYF
TGCGCCAGCAGCAAGACTAGCGGGGGGCAACAAGAGACCCAGTACTTC
>.|.|TRBV9|TRBJ2-2
CASGRDFLNTGELFF
TGTGCCAGCGGCCGGGACTTCCTGAACACCGGGGAGCTGTTTTTT
>.|many|TRBV2|TRBJ2-7
CASSAEGVSYEQYF
TGTGCCAGCAGTGCGGAGGGCGTCTCCTACGAGCAGTACTTC
>.|few|TRBV5-1|TRBJ1-1
CASRLQGSSTEAFF
TGCGCCAGCAGACTACAGGGAAGTTCTACTGAAGCTTTCTTT
>TRBD1|few|TRBV4-2|TRBJ2-5
CASSQRQGFETQYF
TGTGCCAGCAGCCAACGACAGGGATTTGAGACCCAGTACTTC
>TRBD2|few|TRBV20-1|TRBJ2-1
CSATTGTSGGNEQFF
TGCAGTGCTACCACCGGGACTAGCGGGGGCAATGAGCAGTTCTTC
>TRBD1|.|TRBV20-1|TRBJ1-3
CSARTATGAGNTIYF
TGCAGTGCTAGGACCGCAACAGGGGCTGGAAACACCATATATTTT
>TRBD1|many|TRBV25-1|TRBJ2-1
CASRDRDRVWVEQFF
TGTGCCAGCAGGGATCGGGACAGGGTTTGGGTTGAGCAGTTCTTC
>TRBD2|many|TRBV5-6|TRBJ2-5
CASSFLAGSETQYF
TGTGCCAGCAGCTTCCTAGCGGGGTCAGAGACCCAGTACTTC
>TRBD2|few|TRBV20-1|TRBJ2-3
CSARAGGAADTQYF
TGCAGTGCCCGGGCCGGGGGGGCAGCAGATACGCAGTATTTT
>TRBD2|.|TRBV6-2/TRBV6-3|TRBJ2-3
CASETGTSGGSSITDTQYF
TGTGCCAGCGAAACCGGGACTAGCGGGGGGTCTTCAATCACAGATACGCAGTATTTT
>TRBD2|few|TRBV12-3/TRBV12-4|TRBJ2-1
CASSPTLQPAGGPGNEQFF
TGTGCCAGCAGCCCAACCCTCCAACCAGCGGGGGGGCCAGGCAATGAGCAGTTCTTC
>TRBD1|.|TRBV12-3/TRBV12-4|TRBJ2-5
CASSYGTGDQETQYF
TGTGCCAGCAGTTATGGGACAGGGGACCAAGAGACCCAGTACTTC
>.|.|TRBV9|TRBJ2-3
CASSVVAVDFTDTQYF
TGTGCCAGCAGCGTAGTAGCGGTGGATTTCACAGATACGCAGTATTTT
>.|few|TRBV24-1|TRBJ1-1
CATSANRGATDAEAFF
TGTGCCACCAGTGCGAATAGGGGGGCGACGGACGCTGAAGCTTTCTTT
>TRBD1|few|TRBV5-6|TRBJ1-3
CASSLGQGITYSGNTIYF
TGTGCCAGCAGCTTGGGACAGGGGATTACTTATTCTGGAAACACCATATATTTT